The 21 T cell receptor beta chains below were found in one sample sequenced in a study of spatial heterogeneity in lung cancer. MiXCR was run by TCRdb on the 5' RACE reads, yielding one entry per CDR3 protein. The sample yields 9,500 to 12,000 distinct CDR3 sequences, around 6.5% seen once. Indicated time point: sample taken at primary tumor resection. No cell sorting; template was whole RNA from tumor, lung tissue or PBMC. The sample was PBMCs, taken at surgery. Receptor source: a male donor with early-stage non-small cell lung cancer.

This clonotype came up many times. This beta chain was picked up by a library intended for alpha chains and is off target, so its count carries little meaning. The chain joins TRBV7-2 to TRBJ2-4, with 9 bases aligning to TRBD1. V shed 4 bases, J shed 0 bases, and the junction held 4 bases outside the gene matches. The CDR3 runs to 16 residues. Per the germline V gene, CDR1 is SGHTA and CDR2 is FQGNSA. CDR3 sequence (DNA): TGTGCCAGCAGCTCCGACAGGGGGTTAGCCAAAAACATTCAGTACTTC. Protein sequence: CASSSDRGLAKNIQYF.

This clonotype was seen repeatedly, ten times or more. The library was built for alpha chains, so this beta chain is an off-target read and its size means little. This chain uses TRBV7-2 with TRBJ2-7; D unresolved. Germline V gives CDR1 SGHTA, CDR2 FQGNSA. The CDR3 extends over 13 amino acids. Trimming shortened V by 2 bases and J by 5 bases, and 10 bases separated the two germline ends. The CDR3 sequence is CASSLLLGHEQYF. Here the CDR3 DNA reads TGTGCCAGCAGCTTACTCCTAGGGCACGAGCAGTACTTC.

By sample share, this clonotype is medium-sized (0.01 to 0.1%). This beta chain turned up in a library designed for alpha chains; as an off-target read, its abundance says little. The V call is TRBV29-1, the J call TRBJ2-5; D uncertain. The CDR3 consists of 12 residues. V shed 4 bases and J shed 2 bases, with 8 bases lying between them. CDR1 and CDR2 from the germline V gene are SQVTM and ANQGSEA. For the CDR3, the DNA is TGCAGCGTTGGGTTGCCTCAAGAGACCCAGTACTTC. Its protein product is CSVGLPQETQYF.

On this clonotype itself: A read error may produce the germline difference seen at one junction end. Since it is a stray read in a library aimed at alpha chains, this beta chain has a size that is not meaningful. The V and J genes are TRBV5-6 and TRBJ2-5; D is possibly TRBD2 (5 bases). From germline, CDR1 is SGHDT and CDR2 YYEEEE. The CDR3 sequence is 15 residues long. The CDR3 DNA reads as TGTGCCAACAGCTTGCTGGAGGTGGCGGAAGAGACCCAGTACTTC. Translated: CANSLLEVAEETQYF.

This clonotype rates as medium-sized. Since the library was made to target alpha chains, this beta chain is a stray read and its abundance is not meaningful. This chain uses TRBV7-7 with TRBJ2-3, with D possibly matching TRBD2 (5 bases). Trimming stripped 4 bases from V and 2 bases from J, with 13 bases between. This CDR3 has 15 residues. The germline V gene encodes CDR1 SSHAT and CDR2 FNYEAQ (reference sequence). The CDR3 region is CASSSTGSLTDTQYF. CDR3 DNA sequence: TGTGCCAGCAGCTCAACGGGGTCCCTCACAGATACGCAGTATTTT.

This clonotype was counted only a few times. This beta chain is a stray sequence in a library constructed for alpha chains; its clone size is not meaningful. The chain employs TRBV28 and TRBJ1-1, with D possibly TRBD1 on 6 matching bases. V lost 6 bases and J 5 bases, leaving 19 bases between the germline ends. Germline CDR1 MDHEN, CDR2 SYDVKM. CDR3 length: 15 residues. This chain's CDR3 is CASRLTGPRHTEAFF. The CDR3 coding sequence is TGTGCCAGCAGGTTGACAGGCCCAAGGCATACTGAAGCTTTCTTT.

Judged by abundance, this clonotype is large. This beta chain slipped into a library made for alpha chains as a stray read, so its size is not meaningful. The gene calls are TRBV4-3 and TRBJ2-1, with D unresolved. Trimming shortened V by 2 bases and J by 6 bases, and 17 bases separated the two germline ends. There are 16 residues in the CDR3. The germline V gene has CDR1 LGHNA and CDR2 YSLEER. The CDR3 sequence: CASSQHRLVSGNEQFF. In DNA form, the CDR3 reads TGCGCCAGCAGCCAACATCGGCTAGTTAGTGGCAATGAGCAGTTCTTC.

This clonotype is labeled medium-sized. For a library built for alpha chains, this beta chain is a stray read; little rests on its size. This chain uses TRBV4-1 with TRBJ2-1; no firm D call. The CDR3 has 15 amino acids. Germline CDR1 MGHRA, CDR2 YSYEKL. The V end lost 2 bases, the J end lost 0 bases, and 8 bases lay between the germline ends. CDR3 loop: CASSQIPDSYNEQFF. In nucleotides, the CDR3 is TGCGCCAGCAGCCAAATACCAGACTCCTACAATGAGCAGTTCTTC.

There are many counts of this clonotype. Found in a library prepared for alpha chains, this beta chain is an off-target read, and its abundance has little meaning. The J gene is TRBJ2-7, the V gene TRBV20-1; 8 bases align to TRBD1. The junction had 6 bases not matched to a gene; V was cut back by 5 bases and J by 3 bases. The CDR3 is made up of 13 amino acids. Germline CDR1 DFQATT, CDR2 SNEGSKA (reference sequence). The CDR3 nucleotides read TGCAGTGCTCGTGGACAGGGCGGCTACGAGCAGTACTTC. This translates into CSARGQGGYEQYF.

Concerning this clonotype: This beta chain is an unintended read in a library built for alpha chains; its size means little. The chain uses TRBV20-1 and TRBJ2-7; 7 bases align to TRBD2. After removal of 6 bases from V and 3 bases from J, the junction contained 8 bases not matched to a gene. Germline CDR1 reads DFQATT; CDR2 reads SNEGSKA (reference sequence). CDR3 length: 13 residues. Written as DNA, the CDR3 is TGCAGTGCCCCCCGAGGCGGGAGCTACGAGCAGTACTTC. As protein: CSAPRGGSYEQYF.

In its sample, this clonotype is medium-sized. Being off target in a library aimed at alpha chains, this beta chain has a size of little meaning. The V call is TRBV28, the J call TRBJ1-6, with 7 positions matching TRBD1. Per the germline V gene, CDR1 is MDHEN and CDR2 is SYDVKM. This CDR3 has 13 amino acids. V dropped 8 bases and J dropped 7; count of bases not matched to a gene: 5. The CDR3 nucleotides are TGTGCCAGCGGTCACAGGGGAAATTCACCCCTCCACTTT. This sequence encodes CASGHRGNSPLHF.

A remark on this clonotype: This beta chain is a stray read from a library made for alpha chains; its abundance is not meaningful. The genes are TRBV20-1 and TRBJ1-2, with 8 positions matching TRBD1. The CDR3 is 12 amino acids. V gave up 4 bases and J gave up 8 bases; unmatched junction bases: 6. In germline, CDR1 is DFQATT, CDR2 SNEGSKA (reference sequence). CDR3: CSANQGARGYTF. The CDR3 coding sequence is TGCAGTGCTAATCAGGGGGCGCGCGGCTACACCTTC.

This clonotype was seen repeatedly, ten times or more. In a library made to pick up alpha chains, this beta chain is a stray read with a size that means little. This chain uses TRBV20-1 with TRBJ2-5, with TRBD2 identical over 12 bases. J gave up 4 bases and V 1 base, and 10 bases lay outside the gene matches. CDR3 length: 17 residues. Germline values: CDR1 DFQATT, CDR2 SNEGSKA (reference sequence). CDR3 region: CSARVLAGGRGGETQYF. In nucleotides, the CDR3 is TGCAGTGCTAGAGTGCTAGCGGGAGGGCGCGGCGGAGAGACCCAGTACTTC.

This clonotype was picked up many times. This beta chain slipped into a library made for alpha chains as a stray read, so its size is not meaningful. The chain links TRBV27 to TRBJ2-2; 11 nucleotides match TRBD2. CDR3 length equals 18 residues. Germline trimming cut 5 bases from V and 5 bases from J; bases unmatched to any gene: 13. The germline gives CDR1 MNHEY, CDR2 SMNVEV (reference sequence). The chain's CDR3 is CASSPVRNLAGGTGELFF. The DNA for the CDR3 is TGTGCCAGCAGTCCGGTTCGTAATCTAGCGGGAGGTACCGGGGAGCTGTTTTTT.

This clonotype came up a few times. A library prepared for alpha chains yielded this beta chain as an off-target read; its size is of little meaning. The chain uses TRBV18 and TRBJ2-5; D is uncertain. Germline-derived CDR1 and CDR2 are KGHSH and LQKENI. The CDR3 has 15 residues. V gave up 4 bases and J gave up 5 bases, with 17 bases separating them. In nucleotides, the CDR3 is TGTGCCAGCTCACTCAATCCCCTACCCGCGGAGACCCAGTACTTC. Translating it yields CASSLNPLPAETQYF.

This clonotype was detected a few times. This beta chain is an unintended read in a library built for alpha chains; its size means little. V usage is TRBV18 and J usage is TRBJ1-6, with D unresolved. The CDR3 length is 13 residues. Per the germline V gene, CDR1 is KGHSH and CDR2 is LQKENI. With 2 bases removed from V and 5 bases from J, the gap between germline ends came to 4 bases. CDR3 sequence (DNA): TGTGCCAGCTCACCAGGGGATAATTCACCCCTCCACTTT. Translation: CASSPGDNSPLHF.

This clonotype showed up many times. This beta chain lies outside the target of a library built for alpha chains; its clone size means little. This chain joins TRBV7-2 and TRBJ1-5; D gene ambiguous. Germline V CDR1 and CDR2: SGHTA, FQGNSA. CDR3 length: 13 amino acids. The V end was cut by 2 bases, the J end by 8 bases, with 10 bases between. As DNA, the CDR3 is TGTGCCAGCAGCTTAATTTCGGGGAAGCCCCAGCATTTT. It codes for CASSLISGKPQHF.

A word on this clonotype: Since the library was made to target alpha chains, this beta chain is a stray read and its abundance is not meaningful. The V gene is TRBV10-3, the J gene TRBJ2-5; TRBD1 matches 9 bases. V gave up 2 bases and J gave up 4 bases; unmatched junction bases: 5. Looked up from germline, CDR1 is ENHRY and CDR2 is SYGVKD. The CDR3 consists of 15 residues. CDR3 DNA sequence: TGTGCCATCAGTGAGCCAGGGACAGGGTTAGAGACCCAGTACTTC. Protein product: CAISEPGTGLETQYF.

By share of the sample, this clonotype is medium-sized (0.01 to 0.1%). This beta chain lies outside the target of a library built for alpha chains; its clone size means little. V gene TRBV5-4 combines with J gene TRBJ2-5; 8 nucleotides line up with TRBD2. The V segment lost 4 bases and the J segment 1 base; nucleotides outside the gene matches: 6. The germline V gene has CDR1 SGHNT and CDR2 YYREEE (reference sequence). This CDR3 spans 15 amino acids. The CDR3 protein is CASSRSGGAQETQYF. CDR3 coding DNA: TGTGCCAGCAGCCGATCGGGGGGGGCCCAAGAGACCCAGTACTTC.

By proportion, this clonotype is medium-sized. Within a library made for alpha chains, this beta chain is off target, and its count is uninformative. J is TRBJ2-5 and V is TRBV29-1; D is undetermined. The ends were cut back, 6 bases at V and 1 base at J, with 12 bases in the middle. The CDR3 totals 13 residues. Germline CDR1 reads SQVTM; CDR2 reads ANQGSEA. DNA for the CDR3: TGCAGCGTGCGTCGAGGCCTCCAAGAGACCCAGTACTTC. This codes for CSVRRGLQETQYF.

This clonotype was seen more than once but under ten times. This beta chain appears as a stray read in a library generated for alpha chains; its size is not informative. The CDR3 here is CASSYSVAGGYNEQFF. The CDR3 DNA is TGTGCCAGCAGTTACTCGGTAGCGGGAGGATACAATGAGCAGTTCTTC. This sequence joins TRBV6-6 and TRBJ2-1; 10 nucleotides match TRBD2. Germline V CDR1 and CDR2: MNHNY, SVGAGI (reference sequence). The CDR3 contains 16 residues. J gave up 4 bases and V 0 bases, and 3 bases lay outside the gene matches.